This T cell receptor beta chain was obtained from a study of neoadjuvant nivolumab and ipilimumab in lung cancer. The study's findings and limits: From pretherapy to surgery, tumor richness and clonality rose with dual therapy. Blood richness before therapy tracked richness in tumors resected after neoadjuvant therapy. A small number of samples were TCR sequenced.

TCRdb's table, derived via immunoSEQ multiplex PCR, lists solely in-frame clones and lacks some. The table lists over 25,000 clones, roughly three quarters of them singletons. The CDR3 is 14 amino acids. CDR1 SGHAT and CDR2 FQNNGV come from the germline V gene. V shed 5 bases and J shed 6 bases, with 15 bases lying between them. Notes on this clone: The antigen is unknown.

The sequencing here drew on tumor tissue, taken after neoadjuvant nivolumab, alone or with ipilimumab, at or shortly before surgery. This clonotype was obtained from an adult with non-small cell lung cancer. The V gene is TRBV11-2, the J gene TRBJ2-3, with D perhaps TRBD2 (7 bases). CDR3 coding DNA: TGTGCCAGCAGCCCGAGGGGGGGCCCCGATACGCAGTATTTT. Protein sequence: CASSPRGGPDTQYF. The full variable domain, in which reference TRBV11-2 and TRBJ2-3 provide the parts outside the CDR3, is EAGVAQSPRYKIIEKRQSVAFWCNPISGHATLYWYQQILGQGPKLLIQFQNNGVVDDSQLPKDRFSAERLKGVDSTLKIQPAKLEDSAVYLCASSPRGGPDTQYFGPGTRLTVL.